The rows below give T cell receptor beta chains drawn from one sample of a study of cytomegalovirus exposure and HLA in healthy donors. Sequencing was performed with immunoSEQ multiplex PCR; in TCRdb, only in-frame clones are kept and a portion is missing. The sample contains roughly 140,000 clones, 60% to 85% of which appear only once. Sequenced sample: PBMCs. The receptors shown here come from a woman between 40 and 55 years old in good health and CMV-seropositive. CDR3s include the opening cysteine and the closing phenylalanine or tryptophan. A D gene is named only where the DNA matches it firmly.

D	V	length	J	CDR3	DNA
.	TRBV5-5	17	TRBJ1-3	CASSELGGGGPGNTIYF	TGTGCCAGCAGCGAACTGGGAGGGGGGGGACCTGGAAACACCATATATTTT
.	TRBV6-5	13	TRBJ2-3	CASSRQSTDTQYF	TGTGCCAGCAGCAGACAAAGCACAGATACGCAGTATTTT
TRBD1	TRBV27	17	TRBJ2-7	CASRLGTPGTGVYEQYF	TGTGCCAGCAGACTAGGTACGCCCGGGACAGGGGTCTACGAGCAGTACTTC
.	TRBV10-3	15	TRBJ2-7	CAISRGGTQVDEQYF	TGTGCCATCTCCAGAGGGGGTACCCAAGTCGACGAGCAGTACTTC
.	TRBV5-1	14	TRBJ1-4	CASSGGGNNEKLFF	TGCGCCAGCAGCGGCGGGGGGAATAATGAAAAACTGTTTTTT
TRBD2	TRBV5-1	16	TRBJ2-3	CASSRTSGGGSDTQYF	TGCGCCAGCAGCAGGACTAGCGGGGGGGGGTCAGATACGCAGTATTTT
.	TRBV14	13	TRBJ2-7	CASKQTGSYEQYF	TGTGCCAGCAAACAAACAGGCTCCTACGAGCAGTACTTC
TRBD1	TRBV4-1	16	TRBJ1-2	CASSQGQGQTPYGYTF	TGCGCCAGCAGCCAAGGACAGGGCCAAACTCCCTATGGCTACACCTTC
.	TRBV10-1	14	TRBJ2-2	CASSDRVGTGELFF	TGCGCCAGCAGTGACAGGGTTGGCACCGGGGAGCTGTTTTTT
TRBD1	TRBV12-5	13	TRBJ1-6	CASGGQGSSPLHF	TGTGCTAGTGGGGGACAGGGAAGCTCACCCCTCCACTTT
TRBD2	TRBV2	16	TRBJ2-7	CASSEGASGASYEQYF	TGTGCCAGCAGTGAAGGGGCTAGCGGGGCCTCCTACGAGCAGTACTTC